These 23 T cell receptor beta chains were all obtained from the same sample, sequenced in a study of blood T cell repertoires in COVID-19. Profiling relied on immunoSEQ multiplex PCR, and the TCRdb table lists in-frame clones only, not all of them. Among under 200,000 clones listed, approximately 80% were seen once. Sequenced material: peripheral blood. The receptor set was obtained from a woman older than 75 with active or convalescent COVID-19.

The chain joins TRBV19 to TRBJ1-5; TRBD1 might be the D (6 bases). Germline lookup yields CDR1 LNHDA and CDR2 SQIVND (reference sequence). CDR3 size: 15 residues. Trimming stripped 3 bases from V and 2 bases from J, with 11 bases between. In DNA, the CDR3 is TGTGCCAGTAGTATTGAAGCAGGGGGCAATCAGCCCCAGCATTTT. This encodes CASSIEAGGNQPQHF.

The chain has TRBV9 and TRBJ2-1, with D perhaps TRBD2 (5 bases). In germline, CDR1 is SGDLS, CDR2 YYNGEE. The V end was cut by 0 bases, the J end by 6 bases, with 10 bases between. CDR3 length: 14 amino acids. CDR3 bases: TGTGCCAGCAGCGTAGTGGTAGGGAGCAATGAGCAGTTCTTC. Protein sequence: CASSVVVGSNEQFF.

The CDR3, as DNA: TGCGCCAGCAGCCAAGATAGGGGGGGAACTAATGAAAAACTGTTTTTT. It is translated as CASSQDRGGTNEKLFF. The chain carries TRBV4-3 and TRBJ1-4; possibly TRBD1 for D (6 bases). The CDR3 is 16 amino acids. Trimming took 0 bases from V and 1 from J, leaving 9 bases between them. Germline V gene lookup returns CDR1 LGHNA and CDR2 YSLEER.

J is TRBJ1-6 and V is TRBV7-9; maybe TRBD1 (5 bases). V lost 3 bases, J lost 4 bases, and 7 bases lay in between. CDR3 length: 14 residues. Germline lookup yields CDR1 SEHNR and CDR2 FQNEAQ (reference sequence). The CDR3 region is CASSLGLYNSPLHF. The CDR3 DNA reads TGTGCCAGCAGCTTGGGACTGTATAATTCACCCCTCCACTTT.

CDR3 sequence (DNA): TGCGCCAGCAGCTTGGTTTCGGGGACCTACGAGCAGTACTTC. Translation gives CASSLVSGTYEQYF. This rearrangement joins TRBV5-1 to TRBJ2-7; tentatively, D is TRBD2 (5 bases). Per the germline V gene, CDR1 is SGHRS and CDR2 is YFSETQ. V was shortened by 0 bases and J by 2 bases, with 9 bases between the two germline ends. CDR3 length: 14 amino acids.

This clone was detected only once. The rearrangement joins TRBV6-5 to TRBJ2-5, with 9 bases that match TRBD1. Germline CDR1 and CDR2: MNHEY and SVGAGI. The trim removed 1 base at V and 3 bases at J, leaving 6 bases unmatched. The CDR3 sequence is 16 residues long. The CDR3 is CASSYFDGQGKETQYF. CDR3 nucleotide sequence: TGTGCCAGCAGTTACTTCGATGGACAGGGGAAAGAGACCCAGTACTTC.

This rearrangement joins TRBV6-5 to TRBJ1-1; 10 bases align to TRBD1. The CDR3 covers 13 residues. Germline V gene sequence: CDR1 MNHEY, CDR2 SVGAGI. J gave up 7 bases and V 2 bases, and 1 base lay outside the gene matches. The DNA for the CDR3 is TGTGCCAGCAGTTACAGGGACAGGGGTGAAGCTTTCTTT. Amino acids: CASSYRDRGEAFF.

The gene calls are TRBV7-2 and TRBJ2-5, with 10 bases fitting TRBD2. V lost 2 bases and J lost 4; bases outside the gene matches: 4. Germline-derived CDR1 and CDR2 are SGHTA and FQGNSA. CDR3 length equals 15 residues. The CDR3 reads CASSLSGGAVETQYF. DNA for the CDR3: TGTGCCAGCAGCTTAAGCGGGGGGGCGGTAGAGACCCAGTACTTC.

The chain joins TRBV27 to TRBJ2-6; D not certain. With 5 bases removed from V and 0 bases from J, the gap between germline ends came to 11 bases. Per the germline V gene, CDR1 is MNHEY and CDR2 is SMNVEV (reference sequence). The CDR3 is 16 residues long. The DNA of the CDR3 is TGTGCCAGCAGTCTGACACTTTCCTCTGGGGCCAACGTCCTGACTTTC. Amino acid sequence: CASSLTLSSGANVLTF.

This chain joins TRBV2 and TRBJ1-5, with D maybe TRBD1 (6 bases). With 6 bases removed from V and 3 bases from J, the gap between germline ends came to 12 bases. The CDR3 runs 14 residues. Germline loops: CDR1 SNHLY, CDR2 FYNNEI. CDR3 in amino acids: CASRKGGVNQPQHF. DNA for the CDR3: TGTGCCAGCAGGAAAGGGGGGGTCAATCAGCCCCAGCATTTT.

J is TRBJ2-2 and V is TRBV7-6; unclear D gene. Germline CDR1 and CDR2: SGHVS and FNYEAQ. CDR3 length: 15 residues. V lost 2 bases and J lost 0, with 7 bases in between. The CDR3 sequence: CASSLRQANTGELFF. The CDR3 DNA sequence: TGTGCCAGCAGCTTACGGCAGGCGAACACCGGGGAGCTGTTTTTT.

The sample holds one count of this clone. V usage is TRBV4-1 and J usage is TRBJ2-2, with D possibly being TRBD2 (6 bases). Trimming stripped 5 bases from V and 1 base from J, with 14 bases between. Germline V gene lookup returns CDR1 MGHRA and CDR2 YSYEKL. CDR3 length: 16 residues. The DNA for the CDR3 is TGCGCCAGCAGCTCCTCGGGACTTGAGAACACCGGGGAGCTGTTTTTT. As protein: CASSSSGLENTGELFF.

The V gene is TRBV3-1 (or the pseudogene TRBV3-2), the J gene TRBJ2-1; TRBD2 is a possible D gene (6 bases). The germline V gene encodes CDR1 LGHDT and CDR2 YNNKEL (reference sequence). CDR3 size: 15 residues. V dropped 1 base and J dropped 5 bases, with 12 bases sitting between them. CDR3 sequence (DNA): TGTGCCAGCAGCCAAGGGACTACTGCTAACAATGAGCAGTTCTTC. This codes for CASSQGTTANNEQFF.

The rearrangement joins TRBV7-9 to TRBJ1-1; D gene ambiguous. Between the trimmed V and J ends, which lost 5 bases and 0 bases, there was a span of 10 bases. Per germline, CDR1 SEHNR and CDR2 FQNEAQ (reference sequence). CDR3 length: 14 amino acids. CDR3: CASSPFHLNTEAFF. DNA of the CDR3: TGTGCCAGCAGCCCTTTCCACTTGAACACTGAAGCTTTCTTT. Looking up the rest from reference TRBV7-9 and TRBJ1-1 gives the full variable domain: DTGVSQNPRHKITKRGQNVTFRCDPISEHNRLYWYRQTLGQGPEFLTYFQNEAQLEKSRLLSDRFSAERPKGSFSTLEIQRTEQGDSAMYLCASSPFHLNTEAFFGQGTRLTVV.

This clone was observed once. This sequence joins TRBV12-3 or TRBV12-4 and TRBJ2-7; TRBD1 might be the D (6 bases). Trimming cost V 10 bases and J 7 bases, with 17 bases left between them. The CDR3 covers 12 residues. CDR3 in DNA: TGTGCCACCTCTATACAGGGTAGGGAGCAGTACTTC. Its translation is CATSIQGREQYF.

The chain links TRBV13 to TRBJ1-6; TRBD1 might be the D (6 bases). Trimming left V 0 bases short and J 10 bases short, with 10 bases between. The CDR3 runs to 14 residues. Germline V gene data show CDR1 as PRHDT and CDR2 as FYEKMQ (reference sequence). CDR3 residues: CASSLGGGNSPLHF. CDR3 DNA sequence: TGTGCCAGCAGCTTAGGAGGGGGAAACTCACCCCTCCACTTT.

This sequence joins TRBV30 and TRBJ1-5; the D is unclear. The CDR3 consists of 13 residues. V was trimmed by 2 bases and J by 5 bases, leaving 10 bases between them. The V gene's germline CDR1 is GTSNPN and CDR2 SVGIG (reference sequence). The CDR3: CAWSITTDQPQHF. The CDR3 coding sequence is TGTGCCTGGAGTATTACAACCGATCAGCCCCAGCATTTT.

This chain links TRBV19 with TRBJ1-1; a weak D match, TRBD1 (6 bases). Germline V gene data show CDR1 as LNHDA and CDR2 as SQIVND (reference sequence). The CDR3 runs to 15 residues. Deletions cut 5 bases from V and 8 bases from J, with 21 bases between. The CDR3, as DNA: TGTGCCAGTAGTGTGGGGACAAAACCTGATGTAGAAGCTTTCTTT. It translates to CASSVGTKPDVEAFF.

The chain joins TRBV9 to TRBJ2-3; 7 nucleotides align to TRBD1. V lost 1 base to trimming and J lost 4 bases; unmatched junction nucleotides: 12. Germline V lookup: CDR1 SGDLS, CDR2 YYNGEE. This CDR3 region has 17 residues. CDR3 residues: CASSVPTRQGRADTQYF. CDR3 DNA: TGTGCCAGCAGCGTACCCACTCGACAGGGCCGGGCAGATACGCAGTATTTT.

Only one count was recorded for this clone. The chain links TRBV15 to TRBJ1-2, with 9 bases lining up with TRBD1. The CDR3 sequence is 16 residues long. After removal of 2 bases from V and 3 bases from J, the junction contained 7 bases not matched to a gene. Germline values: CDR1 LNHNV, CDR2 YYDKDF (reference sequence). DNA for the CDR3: TGTGCCACCAGCAGACCGGACAGGGGAAAGGACTATGGCTACACCTTC. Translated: CATSRPDRGKDYGYTF.

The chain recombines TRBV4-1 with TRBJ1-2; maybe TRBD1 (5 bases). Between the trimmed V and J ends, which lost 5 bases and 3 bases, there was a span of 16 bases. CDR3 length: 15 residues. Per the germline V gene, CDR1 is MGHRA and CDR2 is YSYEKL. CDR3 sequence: CASSFESTAYYGYTF. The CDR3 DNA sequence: TGCGCCAGCAGCTTTGAATCGACAGCATACTATGGCTACACCTTC.

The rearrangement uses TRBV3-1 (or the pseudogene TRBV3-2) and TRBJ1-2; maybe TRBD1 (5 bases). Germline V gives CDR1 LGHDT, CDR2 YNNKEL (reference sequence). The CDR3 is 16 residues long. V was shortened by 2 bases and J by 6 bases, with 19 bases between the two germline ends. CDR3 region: CASSQSQVLPAHGYTF. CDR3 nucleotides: TGTGCCAGCAGCCAATCACAGGTCCTCCCGGCTCATGGCTACACCTTC.

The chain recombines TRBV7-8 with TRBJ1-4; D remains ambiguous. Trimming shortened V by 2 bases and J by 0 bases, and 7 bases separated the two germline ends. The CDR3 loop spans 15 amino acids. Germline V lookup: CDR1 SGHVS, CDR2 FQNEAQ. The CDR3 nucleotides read TGTGCCAGCAGCTTAATGAGAGCAACTAATGAAAAACTGTTTTTT. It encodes CASSLMRATNEKLFF.